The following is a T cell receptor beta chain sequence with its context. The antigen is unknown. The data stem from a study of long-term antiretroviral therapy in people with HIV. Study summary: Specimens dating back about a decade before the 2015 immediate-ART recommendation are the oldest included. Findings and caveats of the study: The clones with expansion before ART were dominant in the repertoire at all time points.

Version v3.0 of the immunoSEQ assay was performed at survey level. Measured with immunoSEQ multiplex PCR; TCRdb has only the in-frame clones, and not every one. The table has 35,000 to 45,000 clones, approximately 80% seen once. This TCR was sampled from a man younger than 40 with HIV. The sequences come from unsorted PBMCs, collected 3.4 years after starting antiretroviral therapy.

CDR3 residues: CASSFVGGAEQYF. In DNA, the CDR3 is TGTGCCAGCAGCTTCGTAGGGGGCGCCGAGCAGTACTTC. This sequence joins TRBV11-2 and TRBJ2-7; the match to TRBD1 covers 7 bases. CDR1 is SGHAT and CDR2 is FQNNGV in the germline V gene. V gave up 3 bases and J gave up 6 bases; unmatched junction bases: 5. The CDR3 has 13 amino acids. Variable domain in full (rest from reference TRBV11-2 and TRBJ2-7): EAGVAQSPRYKIIEKRQSVAFWCNPISGHATLYWYQQILGQGPKLLIQFQNNGVVDDSQLPKDRFSAERLKGVDSTLKIQPAKLEDSAVYLCASSFVGGAEQYFGPGTRLTVT.